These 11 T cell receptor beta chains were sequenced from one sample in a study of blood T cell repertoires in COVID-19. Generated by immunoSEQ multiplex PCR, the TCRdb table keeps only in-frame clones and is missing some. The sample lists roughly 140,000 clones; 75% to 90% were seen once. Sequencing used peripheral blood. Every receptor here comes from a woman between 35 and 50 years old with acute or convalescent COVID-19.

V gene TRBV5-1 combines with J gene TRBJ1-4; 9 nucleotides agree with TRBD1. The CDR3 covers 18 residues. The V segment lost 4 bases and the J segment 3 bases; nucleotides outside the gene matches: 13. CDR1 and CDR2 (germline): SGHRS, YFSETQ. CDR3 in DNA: TGCGCCAGCAGCGCACAGGGGGCGGAAGGCGAGGCTAATGAAAAACTGTTTTTT. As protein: CASSAQGAEGEANEKLFF.

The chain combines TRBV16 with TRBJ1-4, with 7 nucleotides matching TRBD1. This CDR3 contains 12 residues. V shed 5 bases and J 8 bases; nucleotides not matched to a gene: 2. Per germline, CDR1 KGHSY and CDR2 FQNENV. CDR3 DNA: TGTGCCAGCAGCGGGACAGAAGAAAAACTGTTTTTT. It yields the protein CASSGTEEKLFF.

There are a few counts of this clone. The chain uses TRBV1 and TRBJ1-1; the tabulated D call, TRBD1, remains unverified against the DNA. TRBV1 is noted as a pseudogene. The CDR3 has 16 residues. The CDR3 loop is CTSSQGMRGPYTEAFF. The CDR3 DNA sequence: TGCACCAGCAGCCAAGGAATGAGGGGGCCATACACTGAAGCTTTCTTT.

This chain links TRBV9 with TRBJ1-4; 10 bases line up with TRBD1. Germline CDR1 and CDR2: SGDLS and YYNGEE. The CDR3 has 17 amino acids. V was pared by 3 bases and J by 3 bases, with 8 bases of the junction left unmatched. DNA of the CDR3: TGTGCCAGCAGCGCCTTTGACAGGGGGCCGGCTAATGAAAAACTGTTTTTT. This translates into CASSAFDRGPANEKLFF.

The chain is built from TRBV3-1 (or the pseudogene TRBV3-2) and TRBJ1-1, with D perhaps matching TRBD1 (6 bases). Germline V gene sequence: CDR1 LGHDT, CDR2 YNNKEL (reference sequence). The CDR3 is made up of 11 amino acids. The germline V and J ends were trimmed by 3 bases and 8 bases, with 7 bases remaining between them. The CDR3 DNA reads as TGTGCCAGCAGCCAGACAGGAGAAGCTTTCTTT. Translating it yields CASSQTGEAFF.

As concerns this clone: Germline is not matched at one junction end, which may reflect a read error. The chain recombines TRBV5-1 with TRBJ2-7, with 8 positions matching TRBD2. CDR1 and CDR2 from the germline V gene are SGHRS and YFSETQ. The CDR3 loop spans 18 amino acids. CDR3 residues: CASSLSFRGGLVSSEQYF. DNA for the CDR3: TGCGCCAGCAGCTTGTCTTTCCGGGGGGGCCTAGTCTCCTCCGAGCAGTACTTC.

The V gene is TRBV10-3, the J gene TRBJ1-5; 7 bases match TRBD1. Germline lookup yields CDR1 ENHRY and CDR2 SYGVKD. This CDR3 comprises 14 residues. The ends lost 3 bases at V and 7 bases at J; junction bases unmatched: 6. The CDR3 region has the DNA TGTGCCATCAGTGAAATTCGAGGGGGCCAGCCCCAGCATTTT. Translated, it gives CAISEIRGGQPQHF.

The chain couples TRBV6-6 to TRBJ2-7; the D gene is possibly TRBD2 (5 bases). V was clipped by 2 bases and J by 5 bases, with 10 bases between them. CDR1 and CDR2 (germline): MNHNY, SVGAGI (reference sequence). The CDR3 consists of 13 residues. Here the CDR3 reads CASSYRGDDEQYF. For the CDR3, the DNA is TGTGCCAGCAGTTACCGGGGAGACGACGAGCAGTACTTC.

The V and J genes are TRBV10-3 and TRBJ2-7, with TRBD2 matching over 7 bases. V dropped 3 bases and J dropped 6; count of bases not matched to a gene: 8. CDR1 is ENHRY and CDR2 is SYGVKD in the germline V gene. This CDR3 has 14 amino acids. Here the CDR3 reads CAISEGTSAAEQYF. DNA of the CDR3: TGTGCCATCAGTGAAGGCACTAGCGCTGCCGAGCAGTACTTC.

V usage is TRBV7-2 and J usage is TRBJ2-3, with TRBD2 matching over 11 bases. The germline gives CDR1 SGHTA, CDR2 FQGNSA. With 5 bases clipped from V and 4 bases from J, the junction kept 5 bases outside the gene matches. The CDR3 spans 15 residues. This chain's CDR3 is CASSLTSGASDTQYF. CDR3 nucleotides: TGTGCCAGCAGCCTGACTAGCGGGGCTTCAGATACGCAGTATTTT.

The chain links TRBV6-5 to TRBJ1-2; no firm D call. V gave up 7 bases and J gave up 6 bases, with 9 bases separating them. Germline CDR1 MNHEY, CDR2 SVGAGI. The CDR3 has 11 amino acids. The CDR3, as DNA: TGTGCCAGCATGACGACTAATGGCTACACCTTC. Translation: CASMTTNGYTF.